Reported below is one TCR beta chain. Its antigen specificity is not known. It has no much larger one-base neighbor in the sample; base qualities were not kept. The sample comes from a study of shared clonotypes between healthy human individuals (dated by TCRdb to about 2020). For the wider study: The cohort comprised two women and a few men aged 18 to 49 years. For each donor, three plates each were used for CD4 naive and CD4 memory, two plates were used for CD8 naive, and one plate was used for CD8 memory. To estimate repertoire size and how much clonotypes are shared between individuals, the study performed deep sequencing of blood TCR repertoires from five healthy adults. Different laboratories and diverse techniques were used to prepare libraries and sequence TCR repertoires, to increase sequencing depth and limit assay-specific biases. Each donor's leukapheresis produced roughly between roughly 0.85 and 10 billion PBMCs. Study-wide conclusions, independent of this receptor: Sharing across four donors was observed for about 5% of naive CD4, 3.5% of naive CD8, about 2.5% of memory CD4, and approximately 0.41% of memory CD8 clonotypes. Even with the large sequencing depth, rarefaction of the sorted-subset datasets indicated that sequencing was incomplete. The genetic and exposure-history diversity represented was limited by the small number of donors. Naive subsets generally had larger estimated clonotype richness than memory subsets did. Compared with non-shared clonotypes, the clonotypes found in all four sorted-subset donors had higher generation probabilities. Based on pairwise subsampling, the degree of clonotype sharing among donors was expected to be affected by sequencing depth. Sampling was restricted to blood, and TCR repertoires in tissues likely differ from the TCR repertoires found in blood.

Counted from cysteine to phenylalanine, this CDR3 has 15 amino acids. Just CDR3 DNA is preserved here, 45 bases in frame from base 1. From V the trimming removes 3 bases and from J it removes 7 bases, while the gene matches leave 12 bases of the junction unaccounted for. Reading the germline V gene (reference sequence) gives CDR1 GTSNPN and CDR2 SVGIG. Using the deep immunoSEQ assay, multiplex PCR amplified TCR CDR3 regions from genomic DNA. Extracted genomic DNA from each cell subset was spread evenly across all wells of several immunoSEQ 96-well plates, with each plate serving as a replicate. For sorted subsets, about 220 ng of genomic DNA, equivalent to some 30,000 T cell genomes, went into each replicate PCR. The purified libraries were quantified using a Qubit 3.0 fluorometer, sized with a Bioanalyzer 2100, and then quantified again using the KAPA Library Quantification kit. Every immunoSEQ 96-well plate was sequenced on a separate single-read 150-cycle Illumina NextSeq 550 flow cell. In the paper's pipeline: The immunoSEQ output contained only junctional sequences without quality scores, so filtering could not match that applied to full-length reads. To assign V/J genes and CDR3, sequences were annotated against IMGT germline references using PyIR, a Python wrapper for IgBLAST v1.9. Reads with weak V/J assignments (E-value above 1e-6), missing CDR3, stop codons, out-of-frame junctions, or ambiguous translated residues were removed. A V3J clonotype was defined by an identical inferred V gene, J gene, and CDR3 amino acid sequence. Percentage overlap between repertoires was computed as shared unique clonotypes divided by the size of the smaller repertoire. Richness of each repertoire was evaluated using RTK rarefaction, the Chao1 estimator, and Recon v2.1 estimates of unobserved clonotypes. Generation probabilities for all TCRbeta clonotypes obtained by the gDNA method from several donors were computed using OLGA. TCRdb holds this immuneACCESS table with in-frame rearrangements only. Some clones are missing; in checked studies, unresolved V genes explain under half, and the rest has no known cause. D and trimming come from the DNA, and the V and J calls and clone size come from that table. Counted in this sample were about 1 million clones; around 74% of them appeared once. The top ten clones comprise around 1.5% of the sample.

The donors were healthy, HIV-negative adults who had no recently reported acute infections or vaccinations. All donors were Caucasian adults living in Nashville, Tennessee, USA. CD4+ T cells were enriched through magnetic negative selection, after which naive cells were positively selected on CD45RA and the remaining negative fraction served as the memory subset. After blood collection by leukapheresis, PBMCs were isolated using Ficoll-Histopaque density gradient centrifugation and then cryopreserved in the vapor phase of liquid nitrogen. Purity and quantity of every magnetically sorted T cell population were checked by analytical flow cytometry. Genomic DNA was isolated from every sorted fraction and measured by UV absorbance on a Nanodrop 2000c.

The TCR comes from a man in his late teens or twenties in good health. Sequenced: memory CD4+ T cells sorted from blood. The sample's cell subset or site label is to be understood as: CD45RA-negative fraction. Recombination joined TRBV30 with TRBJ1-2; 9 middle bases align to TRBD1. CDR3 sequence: CAWSHPGQGRSGYTF. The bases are TGTGCCTGGAGCCATCCGGGACAGGGAAGAAGTGGCTACACCTTC. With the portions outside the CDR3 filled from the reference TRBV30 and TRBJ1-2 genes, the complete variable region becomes SQTIHQWPATLVQPVGSPLSLECTVEGTSNPNLYWYRQAAGRGLQLLFYSVGIGQISSEVPQNLSASRPQDRQFILSSKKLLLSDSGFYLCAWSHPGQGRSGYTFGSGTRLTVV.